A single sample gave rise to the 12 T cell receptor beta chains below, sequenced in a study of blood T cell repertoires in COVID-19. The table came from immunoSEQ multiplex PCR; TCRdb's copy has only in-frame clones and leaves some out. The data hold 100,000 or so clones, with 82% observed a single time. Material: peripheral blood. The receptors come from a man aged 80 or over with acute or convalescent COVID-19.

This clone was picked up one time. The V call is TRBV5-5, the J call TRBJ2-3; weak D call: TRBD1 (5 bases). This CDR3 region has 17 residues. Germline values: CDR1 SGHKS, CDR2 YYEKEE (reference sequence). V was pared by 2 bases and J by 3 bases, with 19 bases between. The CDR3 nucleotides are TGTGCCAGCAGCTTACGTTTTACAGGCCCCCAAACAGATACGCAGTATTTT. As protein: CASSLRFTGPQTDTQYF.

The V gene is TRBV7-2, the J gene TRBJ1-2; 7 nucleotides align to TRBD1. The ends lost 4 bases at V and 0 bases at J; junction bases unmatched: 5. This CDR3 contains 15 residues. In germline, CDR1 is SGHTA, CDR2 FQGNSA. The CDR3 is CASSYGTEANYGYTF. The CDR3 nucleotides are TGTGCCAGCAGCTACGGGACAGAAGCTAACTATGGCTACACCTTC.

The chain employs TRBV6-5 and TRBJ1-5, with D tentatively TRBD1 (6 bases). The V end lost 6 bases, the J end lost 9 bases, and 21 bases lay between the germline ends. This CDR3 has 15 amino acids. Germline CDR1 and CDR2: MNHEY and SVGAGI. The CDR3 protein is CASRLSRDTLWPQHF. The CDR3 DNA reads TGTGCCAGCAGACTTTCCCGGGACACTTTATGGCCCCAGCATTTT.

The chain employs TRBV5-1 and TRBJ2-1; possibly TRBD1 for D (5 bases). The V end was cut by 2 bases, the J end by 7 bases, with 13 bases between. This CDR3 region has 14 residues. Germline V CDR1 and CDR2: SGHRS, YFSETQ. CDR3 sequence reads: CASSLGARQNEQFF. CDR3 in DNA: TGCGCCAGCAGCTTAGGGGCACGTCAGAATGAGCAGTTCTTC.

J is TRBJ2-3 and V is TRBV6-6; 7 bases match TRBD1. Losses at the gene ends were 5 bases for V and 0 bases for J; bases not matched to a gene: 11. The CDR3 totals 17 residues. From germline, CDR1 is MNHNY and CDR2 SVGAGI (reference sequence). The CDR3 region is CASSLRQGRTSTDTQYF. CDR3 coding DNA: TGTGCCAGCAGTCTACGACAGGGCCGAACTAGCACAGATACGCAGTATTTT.

This chain links TRBV24-1 with TRBJ2-7; 10 bases align to TRBD1. The V and J ends lost 10 bases and 4 bases, in that order; junction bases with no gene match: 12. The CDR3 has 15 amino acids. The germline V gene encodes CDR1 KGHDR and CDR2 SFDVKD. CDR3 coding DNA: TGTGCCACAACTAAAGGGACAGGGGAAGAATACGAGCAGTACTTC. Protein product: CATTKGTGEEYEQYF.

For this clone: This same CDR3 is encoded by further DNA sequences in the sample. The chain uses TRBV5-4 and TRBJ1-4, with TRBD1 as a possible D gene (6 bases). This CDR3 is 13 amino acids long. The germline V gene has CDR1 SGHNT and CDR2 YYREEE (reference sequence). Trimming took off 2 bases at V and 5 bases at J, with 7 bases between the two ends. The CDR3 nucleotides are TGTGCCAGCAGCTTAACAGGGAATGAAAAACTGTTTTTT. Translated: CASSLTGNEKLFF. Looking up the rest from reference TRBV5-4 and TRBJ1-4 gives the full variable domain: ETGVTQSPTHLIKTRGQQVTLRCSSQSGHNTVSWYQQALGQGPQFIFQYYREEENGRGNFPPRFSGLQFPNYSSELNVNALELDDSALYLCASSLTGNEKLFFGSGTQLSVL.

This rearrangement joins TRBV9 to TRBJ2-3; possibly TRBD1 for D (5 bases). The CDR3 sequence is 15 residues long. V lost 0 bases to trimming and J lost 3 bases, with 11 bases between them. The germline CDR1 and CDR2 sequences are SGDLS and YYNGEE. CDR3 sequence reads: CASSVEGAATDTQYF. CDR3 nucleotides: TGTGCCAGCAGCGTAGAAGGGGCGGCGACAGATACGCAGTATTTT.

J is TRBJ1-4 and V is TRBV18; possible D gene TRBD1, 5 bases. V was trimmed by 0 bases and J by 0 bases, leaving 17 bases between them. The V gene's germline CDR1 is KGHSH and CDR2 LQKENI. The CDR3 has 19 residues. The CDR3 protein is CASSPPRTIEVPTNEKLFF. CDR3 DNA sequence: TGTGCCAGCTCACCACCTCGGACAATTGAGGTCCCAACTAATGAAAAACTGTTTTTT.

In DNA form, the CDR3 reads TGTGCCAGCAGTGACCCCGGGACAGGGGGTATCTACGAGCAGTACTTC. It codes for CASSDPGTGGIYEQYF. J is TRBJ2-7 and V is TRBV25-1, with 11 bases identical to TRBD1. Germline V gene sequence: CDR1 MGHDK, CDR2 SYGVNS. V lost 3 bases to trimming and J lost 3 bases; unmatched junction nucleotides: 7. The CDR3 contains 16 residues.

CDR3 DNA: TGCGCCAGCAGCTTGGGCCTAACCGGGGAGCTGTTTTTT. Protein sequence: CASSLGLTGELFF. This chain links TRBV5-1 with TRBJ2-2; D is unresolved. CDR3 size: 13 residues. Per the germline V gene, CDR1 is SGHRS and CDR2 is YFSETQ. The V gene lost 0 bases and the J gene lost 5 bases, with 5 bases spanning the gap.

This clone was found a few times. The rearrangement joins TRBV9 to TRBJ1-1, with a tentative D call TRBD1 (6 bases). Germline assignment: CDR1 SGDLS and CDR2 YYNGEE. This CDR3 comprises 15 residues. V gave up 0 bases and J gave up 3 bases, with 12 bases separating them. The CDR3 region has the DNA TGTGCCAGCAGCGTAGGTCAGGGGTCGGACACTGAAGCTTTCTTT. As protein: CASSVGQGSDTEAFF.